This TCR beta chain was documented in a study of glioma-infiltrating T cells (dated by TCRdb to the mid-2010s). With regard to the full study: TCR alpha- and beta-chain repertoires were sequenced from glioma tissue, non-neoplastic brain tissue and matched peripheral blood mononuclear cells. Each tissue-infiltrating repertoire was compared with the same patient's peripheral blood repertoire to measure divergence between tissue and blood T-cell populations. The paired cohort was made up of three low-grade glioma patients, about 8 primary glioblastoma patients and three non-glioma patients who contributed non-neoplastic brain tissue. Findings and caveats that apply to the study as a whole: Only a very small number of CDR3 sequences turned up in both tissue and blood, a result put down to high CDR3 diversity combined with limited sampling. In non-neoplastic patients, VJ-independent divergence between tissue and blood fell below expectation, whereas in all gliomas, and especially in low-grade gliomas, the divergence rose above expectation. Group comparisons rested on small numbers: three non-neoplastic, three low-grade glioma and several glioblastoma patients.

According to the germline V gene, CDR1 reads SQVTM and CDR2 reads ANQGSEA. The CDR3 numbers 12 residues from cysteine through phenylalanine. Just CDR3 DNA is preserved here, 36 bases in frame from base 1. TCR alpha and beta CDR3 regions were amplified with the iRepertoire nested amplicon-rescue multiplex PCR (arm-PCR) platform from RNA. One-step reverse transcription and amplification used about 95-450 ng of tissue mRNA or PBMC total RNA as input. After bead purification, a secondary multiplex PCR added Illumina adapters, and libraries were gel-purified between 200 and 400 bp. The libraries contained internal 6-nucleotide barcodes that were used for demultiplexing. Sequencing of libraries was performed on an Illumina MiSeq with 2x220 or 2x250 nucleotide paired-end reads. Per the original workflow: FLASH 1.2.11 was used to merge paired reads, and BWA-MEM then aligned the reads to the GRCh37 human genome before TRA and TRB reads were extracted. For V and J assignment, an IMGT-derived reference of cassette sequences and CDR3 motifs that included pseudogenes was used. Reads were translated in three frames, and productive CDR3s were defined by a C…FGXG motif without stop codons. Clonotypes were defined as unique combinations of V-J cassette pair and CDR3 amino acid sequence. Hamming distance filtering was applied to reads, with thresholds set by the sequence error rate of each sample in mapped regions. The public sequencing data were trimmed at Q25 with fastp and processed into clonotypes with MiXCR by TCRdb, which kept only in-frame beta chains. Every distinct CDR3 protein forms one entry, paired with its most common genes and DNA. TCRdb, rather than the study authors, made the V and J calls. The sample has about 110,000 distinct CDR3 sequences on record, about 25% of them singletons. The ten largest clones capture about 30% of the sample.

Points on this clonotype: No cognate antigen has been identified for it. One junction end disagrees with the germline gene, perhaps due to a read error.

Input material: glioma tissue, nonneoplastic brain tissue, or PBMCs (not recorded which). Here the chain combines TRBV29-1 and TRBJ2-3; a tentative D match to TRBD2 spans 6 bases. The TCR comes from a human donor with low-grade glioma or glioblastoma, undergoing nonglioma brain surgery, or in good health (not recorded which). CDR3 reads: CSIVTSTDSQYF. The nucleotides are TGCAGTATCGTCACTAGCACAGATTCGCAGTATTTT.